These 26 T cell receptor beta chains originate from one sample sequenced in a study of memory B cells and T cells in multiple sclerosis. Clones were read by immunoSEQ multiplex PCR, and TCRdb kept only the in-frame ones, dropping some. The sample contains over 35,000 clones, roughly four fifths of which appear only once. For these receptors, no antigen is known. CFSE-dim autoproliferating and CFSE-high non-proliferating T cells from unstimulated culture were sequenced separately. Cultures began with roughly 5x10^7 CFSE-labeled PBMCs, unstimulated for 7 days, with replicate wells pooled. Sequenced sample: PBMCs from blood kept in culture. Every receptor here comes from a human donor with multiple sclerosis.

The chain couples TRBV5-4 to TRBJ1-4; 7 bases fit TRBD1. The CDR3 loop spans 17 amino acids. Germline CDR1 and CDR2: SGHNT and YYREEE (reference sequence). V trimming: 0 bases; J trimming: 5 bases; junction bases outside the gene matches: 10. This CDR3 reads CASSLASGGQRNEKLFF. The CDR3 coding sequence is TGTGCCAGCAGCTTGGCCTCCGGGGGACAGAGAAATGAAAAACTGTTTTTT.

This chain connects TRBV27 to TRBJ1-1; D call uncertain. The V gene lost 2 bases and the J gene lost 1 base, with 5 bases spanning the gap. Germline V lookup: CDR1 MNHEY, CDR2 SMNVEV (reference sequence). The CDR3 is 13 amino acids. CDR3 amino acids: CASSLTRNTEAFF. For the CDR3, the DNA is TGTGCCAGCAGTTTAACCAGGAACACTGAAGCTTTCTTT.

The V gene is TRBV2, the J gene TRBJ1-1, with D unclear. Germline V lookup: CDR1 SNHLY, CDR2 FYNNEI. The CDR3 spans 14 residues. V lost 8 bases, J lost 5 bases, and 18 bases lay in between. The CDR3 here is CASRNIGVGTEAFF. In DNA, the CDR3 is TGTGCCAGCCGGAATATCGGAGTTGGGACTGAAGCTTTCTTT. The full variable domain, with the rest looked up from reference TRBV2 and TRBJ1-1, is EPEVTQTPSHQVTQMGQEVILRCVPISNHLYFYWYRQILGQKVEFLVSFYNNEISEKSEIFDDQFSVERPDGSNFTLKIRSTKLEDSAMYFCASRNIGVGTEAFFGQGTRLTVV.

V gene TRBV7-9 combines with J gene TRBJ2-1; 11 bases fit TRBD1. The CDR3 has 14 amino acids. V trimming: 5 bases; J trimming: 5 bases; junction bases outside the gene matches: 2. Germline lookup yields CDR1 SEHNR and CDR2 FQNEAQ (reference sequence). Here the CDR3 reads CASSLGQGDNEQFF. In nucleotides, the CDR3 is TGTGCCAGCAGCCTGGGACAGGGGGACAATGAGCAGTTCTTC.

The V and J genes are TRBV6-5 and TRBJ1-2; possibly TRBD1 for D (5 bases). V lost 10 bases and J lost 2, with 20 bases in between. Looked up from germline, CDR1 is MNHEY and CDR2 is SVGAGI. The length of the CDR3 is 15 residues. This CDR3 is CATRRSGGMNYGYTF. For the CDR3, the DNA is TGTGCCACCAGGCGGTCGGGGGGAATGAACTATGGCTACACCTTC.

The V gene is TRBV6-1, the J gene TRBJ1-2; TRBD1 is a possible D gene (5 bases). Per germline, CDR1 MNHNS and CDR2 SASEGT. Trimming shortened V by 6 bases and J by 4 bases, and 12 bases separated the two germline ends. CDR3 length: 13 residues. In DNA, the CDR3 is TGTGCCAGCAGGGGCGCACAGGTCTATGGCTACACCTTC. The encoded protein is CASRGAQVYGYTF.

V gene TRBV5-6 combines with J gene TRBJ2-1; 14 bases are shared with TRBD2. Germline loops: CDR1 SGHDT, CDR2 YYEEEE. The CDR3 consists of 17 residues. Unmatched junction bases numbered 7, after V lost 4 bases and J lost 4 bases. The CDR3 spells CASSPGTSGGQYNEQFF. CDR3 nucleotide sequence: TGTGCCAGCAGCCCTGGGACTAGCGGGGGACAATACAATGAGCAGTTCTTC.

This clone was seen only a few times. The V gene is TRBV4-2, the J gene TRBJ2-7; 8 bases match TRBD2. Germline-derived CDR1 and CDR2 are LGHNA and YNFKEQ. J was trimmed by 3 bases and V by 4 bases; bases with no gene match: 8. The CDR3 length is 15 residues. Here the CDR3 reads CASSRGAGGFYEQYF. CDR3 nucleotide sequence: TGTGCCAGCAGCCGGGGGGCGGGGGGCTTCTACGAGCAGTACTTC.

The V and J genes are TRBV5-6 and TRBJ2-5; TRBD1 aligns across 8 bases. The germline gives CDR1 SGHDT, CDR2 YYEEEE. V was pared by 2 bases and J by 2 bases, with 5 bases of the junction left unmatched. The CDR3 consists of 15 residues. The CDR3 sequence is CASSFPGQAQETQYF. DNA for the CDR3: TGTGCCAGCAGCTTTCCGGGACAGGCGCAAGAGACCCAGTACTTC.

The chain links TRBV15 to TRBJ1-2; D is ambiguous. CDR3 size: 14 residues. The germline V gene has CDR1 LNHNV and CDR2 YYDKDF (reference sequence). Between the trimmed V and J ends, which lost 2 bases and 3 bases, there was a span of 10 bases. CDR3 in amino acids: CATSRTDRHYGYTF. Here the CDR3 DNA reads TGTGCCACCAGCAGAACGGACCGACACTATGGCTACACCTTC.

The genes are TRBV30 and TRBJ2-3; TRBD1 aligns across 7 bases. With 1 base clipped from V and 4 bases from J, the junction kept 2 bases outside the gene matches. Germline CDR1 reads GTSNPN; CDR2 reads SVGIG (reference sequence). This CDR3 comprises 13 residues. The CDR3 DNA follows: TGTGCCTGGAGTGGACAGGGCGCAGATACGCAGTATTTT. Translation gives CAWSGQGADTQYF.

The chain has TRBV18 and TRBJ1-4; D is uncertain. The CDR3 totals 15 residues. In germline, CDR1 is KGHSH, CDR2 LQKENI. V was cut by 2 bases and J by 0 bases, with 7 bases left in between. DNA for the CDR3: TGTGCCAGCTCACCATCTCGTTCAACTAATGAAAAACTGTTTTTT. Translation gives CASSPSRSTNEKLFF. Full variable domain (rest looked up from reference TRBV18 and TRBJ1-4): NAGVMQNPRHLVRRRGQEARLRCSPMKGHSHVYWYRQLPEEGLKFMVYLQKENIIDESGMPKERFSAEFPKEGPSILRIQQVVRGDSAAYFCASSPSRSTNEKLFFGSGTQLSVL.

With respect to this clone: The same CDR3 also results from other DNA sequences found in this sample. The chain uses TRBV6-6 and TRBJ2-5; D is perhaps TRBD2 (7 bases). CDR3 length: 14 residues. V shed 8 bases and J shed 4 bases, with 17 bases lying between them. Germline CDR1 MNHNY, CDR2 SVGAGI (reference sequence). The CDR3 protein is CASCAGAVGETQYF. The CDR3, as DNA: TGTGCCAGCTGTGCGGGGGCAGTAGGAGAGACCCAGTACTTC.

This chain connects TRBV14 to TRBJ2-1; D unresolved. Germline V gene lookup returns CDR1 SGHDN and CDR2 FVKESK. V shed 2 bases and J shed 0 bases, with 11 bases lying between them. The CDR3 contains 16 residues. CDR3 amino acids: CASSQIVSISYNEQFF. The CDR3 DNA follows: TGTGCCAGCAGCCAAATTGTTAGTATCTCCTACAATGAGCAGTTCTTC.

The chain recombines TRBV2 with TRBJ2-5; TRBD1 agrees at 7 bases. Germline V lookup: CDR1 SNHLY, CDR2 FYNNEI. This CDR3 contains 15 residues. V gave up 6 bases and J gave up 5 bases; unmatched junction bases: 12. DNA for the CDR3: TGTGCCAGCAGCTTTAATGGACAGGCATCGGAGACCCAGTACTTC. Translating it yields CASSFNGQASETQYF.

The J gene is TRBJ2-2, the V gene TRBV4-1; D not resolved. CDR3 size: 16 residues. Germline CDR1 is MGHRA and CDR2 is YSYEKL. The V end lost 0 bases, the J end lost 7 bases, and 15 bases lay between the germline ends. The CDR3 DNA reads as TGCGCCAGCAGCCAAGATGGAAAAGTAGTGGTCGGGGAGCTGTTTTTT. Its translation is CASSQDGKVVVGELFF.

The chain joins TRBV6-5 to TRBJ2-1; TRBD2 aligns across 10 bases. The CDR3 totals 16 residues. Per germline, CDR1 MNHEY and CDR2 SVGAGI. Trimming cost V 0 bases and J 4 bases; bases outside gene matches: 3. The chain's CDR3 is CASSYSGLASYNEQFF. The DNA of the CDR3 is TGTGCCAGCAGTTACTCGGGACTAGCGTCGTACAATGAGCAGTTCTTC.

This sequence joins TRBV11-2 and TRBJ1-2; D gene unclear. V shed 5 bases and J shed 0 bases, with 10 bases lying between them. CDR1 and CDR2 from the germline V gene are SGHAT and FQNNGV. This CDR3 is 14 amino acids long. CDR3 DNA sequence: TGTGCCAGCAGCCAGGACGCTGCTAACTATGGCTACACCTTC. Translating gives CASSQDAANYGYTF.

The chain has TRBV18 and TRBJ1-1; no firm D call. V gave up 6 bases and J gave up 7 bases, with 9 bases separating them. CDR3 length: 11 residues. Per germline, CDR1 KGHSH and CDR2 LQKENI. Here the CDR3 DNA reads TGTGCCAGCTCCCCAGATTTTGAAGCTTTCTTT. Amino acid sequence: CASSPDFEAFF. The full variable domain, rest sourced from reference TRBV18 and TRBJ1-1, is NAGVMQNPRHLVRRRGQEARLRCSPMKGHSHVYWYRQLPEEGLKFMVYLQKENIIDESGMPKERFSAEFPKEGPSILRIQQVVRGDSAAYFCASSPDFEAFFGQGTRLTVV.

The CDR3 protein is CASSLNFFLNTEAFF. CDR3 nucleotides: TGTGCCAGCAGCTTGAATTTCTTCTTGAACACTGAAGCTTTCTTT. The V call is TRBV5-8, the J call TRBJ1-1; D not resolved. Germline V CDR1 and CDR2: SGHTS, YDEGEE. V lost 1 base and J lost 0, with 10 bases in between. The CDR3 is made up of 15 amino acids. The full variable domain, completed using reference TRBV5-8 and TRBJ1-1, is EAGVTQSPTHLIKTRGQQATLRCSPISGHTSVYWYQQALGLGLQFLLWYDEGEERNRGNFPPRFSGRQFPNYSSELNVNALELEDSALYLCASSLNFFLNTEAFFGQGTRLTVV.

The rearrangement uses TRBV19 and TRBJ1-2; 7 nucleotides line up with TRBD1. The CDR3 has 13 amino acids. The germline CDR1 and CDR2 sequences are LNHDA and SQIVND (reference sequence). Trimming took 2 bases from V and 7 from J; bases not matched to a gene: 4. The CDR3 sequence: CASSISDRVGYTF. The CDR3 DNA sequence: TGTGCCAGTAGTATAAGCGACAGGGTTGGCTACACCTTC.

The genes are TRBV28 and TRBJ1-6; 7 bases are shared with TRBD1. J lost 8 bases, V lost 5 bases, and 9 bases had no gene match. The germline CDR1 and CDR2 sequences are MDHEN and SYDVKM. The CDR3 spans 15 residues. In nucleotides, the CDR3 is TGTGCCAGCAGTCCTTCGACAGGGTGGGATTCACCCCTCCACTTT. It yields the protein CASSPSTGWDSPLHF. Full variable domain (remainder filled in from reference TRBV28 and TRBJ1-6): DVKVTQSSRYLVKRTGEKVFLECVQDMDHENMFWYRQDPGLGLRLIYFSYDVKMKEKGDIPEGYSVSREKKERFSLILESASTNQTSMYLCASSPSTGWDSPLHFGNGTRLTVT.

Only a few counts were recorded for this clone. V and J are TRBV19 and TRBJ2-5; weak D call: TRBD2 (6 bases). Deletions cut 5 bases from V and 3 bases from J, with 16 bases between. Germline loops: CDR1 LNHDA, CDR2 SQIVND (reference sequence). The CDR3 length is 15 residues. The CDR3 spells CASSSPGRGKETQYF. DNA for the CDR3: TGTGCCAGTAGTTCCCCGGGGCGGGGTAAAGAGACCCAGTACTTC. The full variable domain, rest sourced from reference TRBV19 and TRBJ2-5, is DGGITQSPKYLFRKEGQNVTLSCEQNLNHDAMYWYRQDPGQGLRLIYYSQIVNDFQKGDIAEGYSVSREKKESFPLTVTSAQKNPTAFYLCASSSPGRGKETQYFGPGTRLLVL.

This clone was counted a single time. The chain joins TRBV4-3 to TRBJ2-5, with D tentatively TRBD1 (6 bases). Trimming cost V 1 base and J 4 bases, with 10 bases left between them. The germline V gene encodes CDR1 LGHNA and CDR2 YSLEER. The CDR3 runs 14 residues. CDR3 nucleotide sequence: TGCGCCAGCAGCCAAGCCGCGACAGGAGAGACCCAGTACTTC. Translating it yields CASSQAATGETQYF.

V and J are TRBV7-9 and TRBJ1-3; TRBD1 is a possible D gene (5 bases). Deletions cut 0 bases from V and 16 bases from J, with 16 bases between. Germline loops: CDR1 SEHNR, CDR2 FQNEAQ (reference sequence). The CDR3 totals 13 residues. CDR3: CASSLAGDPVLYF. The CDR3 DNA reads TGTGCCAGCAGCTTAGCAGGGGACCCCGTCCTGTATTTT.

The chain uses TRBV25-1 and TRBJ1-5; 9 nucleotides match TRBD1. Germline CDR1 reads MGHDK; CDR2 reads SYGVNS. The CDR3 is 15 residues long. V was pared by 5 bases and J by 8 bases, with 10 bases of the junction left unmatched. This chain's CDR3 is CASSPGQGPTEPQHF. As DNA, the CDR3 is TGTGCCAGCAGTCCGGGACAGGGCCCAACAGAGCCCCAGCATTTT.